This T cell receptor (beta chain) was sequenced during a study of identifying expanded T cells in peripheral blood. No infections or other immune events were documented during collection. V dropped 4 bases and J dropped 5; count of bases not matched to a gene: 11. Germline V gene data show CDR1 as SGHTA and CDR2 as FQGNSA. This CDR3 comprises 16 residues. Sequencing was performed with immunoSEQ multiplex PCR; in TCRdb, only in-frame clones are kept and a portion is missing. The data hold more than 85,000 clones, with around 89% observed a single time. General observations from the study: Differentially abundant clones: roughly 1.2 between replicates, about 16 at roughly 2 weeks, 19 to 20 at four. Clone count variance between roughly 2-week samples rose with total template count.

Comment on this clone: Its specificity is unknown.

This clonotype was sampled from a person aged 18 to 75 in good health. The rearrangement links TRBV7-2 to TRBJ2-3; 8 bases agree with TRBD1. The sequencing input was blood. CDR3 in amino acids: CASSWTGNIPVDTQYF. For the CDR3, the DNA is TGTGCCAGCAGCTGGACAGGGAACATACCCGTAGATACGCAGTATTTT.